The 27 T cell receptor beta chains below all came from one sample that was sequenced in a study of T-cell memory formation after mild COVID-19. TCRdb used MiXCR to reprocess the 5' RACE reads, holding one entry per CDR3 protein. Here the sample spans some 190,000 distinct CDR3 sequences, roughly 17% being singletons. Material: PBMCs or a T cell subset sorted from them (not recorded which). Source of these receptors: an adult woman who had mild COVID-19 (a few samples of this study predate the infection). Cell type and time point are not known.

The chain recombines TRBV7-9 with TRBJ1-4; a weak D match, TRBD1 (6 bases). Germline-derived CDR1 and CDR2 are SEHNR and FQNEAQ (reference sequence). The V gene lost 5 bases and the J gene lost 8 bases, with 18 bases spanning the gap. CDR3 length: 15 amino acids. This CDR3 reads CASSPQQGLGEKLFF. The CDR3 DNA reads as TGTGCCAGCAGCCCTCAACAGGGATTAGGAGAAAAACTGTTTTTT.

This clonotype came up a few times. The J gene is TRBJ2-3, the V gene TRBV5-1, with 8 bases aligning to TRBD1. CDR3 size: 15 residues. With 3 bases clipped from V and 5 bases from J, the junction kept 8 bases outside the gene matches. The germline gives CDR1 SGHRS, CDR2 YFSETQ. CDR3 sequence (DNA): TGCGCCAGCAGCTCGCGGACAGGGCAGGAAGATACGCAGTATTTT. This codes for CASSSRTGQEDTQYF.

This clonotype was detected a few times. In DNA, the CDR3 is TGCAGCGTTAGGGACCGAGGTAACACTGAAGCTTTCTTT. Amino acid sequence: CSVRDRGNTEAFF. The genes are TRBV29-1 and TRBJ1-1; TRBD1 might be the D (5 bases). Trimming took 5 bases from V and 2 from J, leaving 12 bases between them. Looked up from germline, CDR1 is SQVTM and CDR2 is ANQGSEA. This CDR3 has 13 amino acids.

A few counts support this clonotype. The rearrangement links TRBV6-2 or TRBV6-3 to TRBJ2-7; possibly TRBD1 for D (5 bases). Germline V gives CDR1 MNHEY, CDR2 SVGEGT. V was shortened by 5 bases and J by 0 bases, with 8 bases between the two germline ends. CDR3 length: 13 residues. The CDR3 sequence: CASSTTGSYEQYF. In DNA, the CDR3 is TGTGCCAGCAGTACTACAGGCTCCTACGAGCAGTACTTC.

This clonotype was observed a few times. The chain couples TRBV6-5 to TRBJ1-2, with 8 bases matching TRBD1. V gave up 1 base and J gave up 4 bases; unmatched junction bases: 5. Germline loops: CDR1 MNHEY, CDR2 SVGAGI. CDR3 size: 15 residues. The CDR3 DNA is TGTGCCAGCAGTTACTTGGGACAGGTTTCCTATGGCTACACCTTC. This codes for CASSYLGQVSYGYTF.

The J gene is TRBJ1-3, the V gene TRBV5-1, with TRBD1 matching over 7 bases. The CDR3 has 16 residues. After removal of 4 bases from V and 0 bases from J, the junction contained 7 bases not matched to a gene. Looked up from germline, CDR1 is SGHRS and CDR2 is YFSETQ. As DNA, the CDR3 is TGCGCCAGCAGCGGGGGACAGATGAGCTCTGGAAACACCATATATTTT. Its translation is CASSGGQMSSGNTIYF.

This sequence joins TRBV18 and TRBJ2-1, with 9 bases identical to TRBD1. Unmatched junction bases numbered 3, after V lost 5 bases and J lost 4 bases. CDR1 is KGHSH and CDR2 is LQKENI in the germline V gene. The CDR3 has 14 residues. The CDR3 sequence is CASSTGGQYNEQFF. As DNA, the CDR3 is TGTGCCAGCTCAACAGGGGGCCAGTACAATGAGCAGTTCTTC.

This clonotype has a count of ten or more. This chain links TRBV12-3 or TRBV12-4 with TRBJ2-3; 10 bases agree with TRBD2. The junction had 7 bases not matched to a gene; V was cut back by 6 bases and J by 4 bases. This CDR3 has 15 amino acids. CDR3 loop: CASRASGSHPDTQYF. CDR3 nucleotide sequence: TGTGCCAGCAGAGCTAGCGGGAGTCACCCAGATACGCAGTATTTT.

This clonotype has a count of ten or more. The CDR3 sequence is CSGEGPGHLSYEQYF. In DNA, the CDR3 is TGCAGCGGCGAGGGACCGGGACACCTCTCCTACGAGCAGTACTTC. The V and J genes are TRBV29-1 and TRBJ2-7, with a weak D call TRBD1 (6 bases). The CDR3 runs to 15 residues. Deletions cut 7 bases from V and 0 bases from J, with 19 bases between. CDR1 is SQVTM, CDR2 ANQGSEA, per germline.

This clonotype has a handful of counts. V is TRBV6-5 and J is TRBJ1-1; 8 bases are shared with TRBD1. CDR1 MNHEY and CDR2 SVGAGI come from the germline V gene. This CDR3 is built from 15 residues. The J segment lost 1 base and the V segment lost 5 bases, leaving 6 bases of the junction unmatched. In DNA, the CDR3 is TGTGCCAGCAGTAACCCCGGGACAGGGAACACTGAAGCTTTCTTT. Its protein product is CASSNPGTGNTEAFF.

The V call is TRBV4-3, the J call TRBJ2-5; TRBD2 agrees at 12 bases. Germline-derived CDR1 and CDR2 are LGHNA and YSLEER. This CDR3 comprises 16 residues. Trimming took 1 base from V and 4 from J; bases not matched to a gene: 4. The CDR3 here is CASSQGLLAGGETQYF. Written as DNA, the CDR3 is TGCGCCAGCAGCCAAGGGCTACTAGCGGGAGGAGAGACCCAGTACTTC.

The chain couples TRBV5-1 to TRBJ1-1; TRBD1 matches 10 bases. The J segment lost 1 base and the V segment lost 0 bases, leaving 9 bases of the junction unmatched. CDR3 length equals 18 residues. Per germline, CDR1 SGHRS and CDR2 YFSETQ. In DNA, the CDR3 is TGCGCCAGCAGCTTGGAGATGACAGGGGGCGCTGGGAACACTGAAGCTTTCTTT. This gives the protein CASSLEMTGGAGNTEAFF.

The chain has TRBV5-4 and TRBJ1-2; D call uncertain. The CDR3 is 15 amino acids. Germline loops: CDR1 SGHNT, CDR2 YYREEE (reference sequence). The V and J ends lost 5 bases and 8 bases respectively, with 22 bases between them. CDR3 nucleotides: TGTGCCAGCAGAAAACCGGGCCTCACCTCATCCGGCTACACCTTC. It codes for CASRKPGLTSSGYTF.

This clonotype was detected only a few times. CDR3 region: CASSTSGRVGETQYF. As DNA, the CDR3 is TGTGCCAGCTCCACGAGCGGACGTGTGGGAGAGACCCAGTACTTC. The V call is TRBV7-9, the J call TRBJ2-5, with D possibly matching TRBD2 (5 bases). In germline, CDR1 is SEHNR, CDR2 FQNEAQ (reference sequence). V was shortened by 8 bases and J by 4 bases, with 20 bases between the two germline ends. This CDR3 has 15 residues.

This clonotype was seen only a few times. CDR3 residues: CASSMNREEEQFF. CDR3 DNA: TGTGCCAGCAGCATGAACAGGGAGGAGGAGCAGTTCTTC. V is TRBV11-1 and J is TRBJ2-1, with D possibly called TRBD1 or TRBD2 (6 bases each). V dropped 5 bases and J dropped 10 bases, with 15 bases sitting between them. Germline V gene data show CDR1 as SGHAT and CDR2 as FQDESV (reference sequence). There are 13 residues in the CDR3.

This clonotype has more than one count but fewer than ten. The chain is built from TRBV12-3 or TRBV12-4 and TRBJ2-1, with 7 bases lining up with TRBD1. The length of the CDR3 is 14 residues. The V segment lost 5 bases and the J segment 6 bases; nucleotides outside the gene matches: 7. In DNA form, the CDR3 reads TGTGCCAGCAGTCCAAGGGGGCGCTCCAATGAGCAGTTCTTC. It is translated as CASSPRGRSNEQFF.

This clonotype was counted between two and nine times. The chain couples TRBV7-9 to TRBJ1-6, with TRBD1 matching over 7 bases. The CDR3 is made up of 16 amino acids. Germline CDR1 is SEHNR and CDR2 is FQNEAQ (reference sequence). V was pared by 5 bases and J by 7 bases, with 11 bases of the junction left unmatched. The CDR3 protein is CASSQGGGRLNSPLHF. The CDR3 bases are TGTGCCAGCAGCCAGGGGGGGGGCAGATTGAATTCACCCCTCCACTTT.

This clonotype showed up just a few times. The chain joins TRBV29-1 to TRBJ1-1; 10 bases align to TRBD1. The CDR3 extends over 16 amino acids. Germline V gene lookup returns CDR1 SQVTM and CDR2 ANQGSEA. The J segment lost 4 bases and the V segment lost 4 bases, leaving 12 bases of the junction unmatched. The DNA of the CDR3 is TGCAGCGTTGGGGGAAGACAGGGGGCTTTGGGCACTGAAGCTTTCTTT. Amino acids: CSVGGRQGALGTEAFF.

The chain carries TRBV20-1 and TRBJ1-2; possible D gene TRBD1, 6 bases. The CDR3 consists of 12 residues. V was clipped by 6 bases and J by 5 bases, with 13 bases between them. The germline gives CDR1 DFQATT, CDR2 SNEGSKA (reference sequence). The CDR3 region has the DNA TGCAGTGCCCGGAGGGGGGGATATGGCTACACCTTC. Translated, it gives CSARRGGYGYTF.

The sample holds a few counts of this clonotype. The CDR3 loop reads CASSQRDRVGTEAFF. CDR3 nucleotide sequence: TGCGCCAGCAGCCAGCGGGACAGGGTTGGCACTGAAGCTTTCTTT. The rearrangement uses TRBV5-1 and TRBJ1-1; 9 nucleotides align to TRBD1. This CDR3 is 15 amino acids long. V shed 4 bases, J shed 4 bases, and the junction held 8 bases outside the gene matches. CDR1 and CDR2 from the germline V gene are SGHRS and YFSETQ.

Only a few counts were recorded for this clonotype. Here the CDR3 reads CASSQAGRQKTETQYF. The CDR3 region has the DNA TGTGCCAGCAGCCAGGCGGGACGGCAAAAGACGGAGACCCAGTACTTC. The J gene is TRBJ2-5, the V gene TRBV4-2; possible D gene TRBD2, 6 bases. V lost 3 bases to trimming and J lost 5 bases, with 19 bases between them. There are 16 residues in the CDR3. The germline V gene encodes CDR1 LGHNA and CDR2 YNFKEQ.

This chain connects TRBV5-1 to TRBJ1-2, with 9 bases fitting TRBD1. V was clipped by 0 bases and J by 3 bases; unmatched bases: 12. The CDR3 runs to 18 residues. Per the germline V gene, CDR1 is SGHRS and CDR2 is YFSETQ. This CDR3 is CASSLEPRDRVLDYGYTF. CDR3 sequence (DNA): TGCGCCAGCAGCTTGGAACCCCGGGACAGGGTATTGGACTATGGCTACACCTTC.

The chain links TRBV7-9 to TRBJ1-3; 10 bases are shared with TRBD1. This CDR3 comprises 18 residues. In germline, CDR1 is SEHNR, CDR2 FQNEAQ (reference sequence). V lost 5 bases, J lost 0 bases, and 10 bases stayed unmatched. CDR3 bases: TGTGCCAGCAGCATGGGACAGGGGATTGATGACTCTGGAAACACCATATATTTT. Encoded protein: CASSMGQGIDDSGNTIYF.

CDR3 protein: CAAHGTGAYEQYF. CDR3 DNA sequence: TGTGCCGCACACGGGACAGGGGCCTACGAGCAGTACTTC. The rearrangement uses TRBV6-1 and TRBJ2-7; 10 bases are shared with TRBD1. Trimming cost V 11 bases and J 2 bases; bases outside gene matches: 6. This CDR3 has 13 amino acids. Germline loops: CDR1 MNHNS, CDR2 SASEGT.

This clonotype showed up just a few times. The chain links TRBV5-4 to TRBJ2-1; 9 bases match TRBD1. CDR1 and CDR2 (germline): SGHNT, YYREEE (reference sequence). This CDR3 spans 14 amino acids. Trimming cost V 4 bases and J 5 bases; bases outside gene matches: 4. In DNA form, the CDR3 reads TGTGCCAGCAGCCCCCGGGACAGGGACAATGAGCAGTTCTTC. This codes for CASSPRDRDNEQFF. The variable domain in full, with the rest retrieved from reference TRBV5-4 and TRBJ2-1, is ETGVTQSPTHLIKTRGQQVTLRCSSQSGHNTVSWYQQALGQGPQFIFQYYREEENGRGNFPPRFSGLQFPNYSSELNVNALELDDSALYLCASSPRDRDNEQFFGPGTRLTVL.

This clonotype was detected a few times. The chain links TRBV12-3 or TRBV12-4 to TRBJ1-1; 8 bases line up with TRBD1. The trim removed 6 bases at V and 11 bases at J, leaving 11 bases unmatched. The CDR3 consists of 13 residues. The CDR3 DNA reads as TGTGCCAGCAGCCGAATGACAGGGGCCAAGGCTTTCTTT. The encoded protein is CASSRMTGAKAFF.

The genes are TRBV7-3 and TRBJ2-2; TRBD2 aligns across 10 bases. The trim removed 0 bases at V and 8 bases at J, leaving 3 bases unmatched. This CDR3 comprises 15 residues. Germline CDR1 is SGHTA and CDR2 is FQGTGA. This CDR3 reads CASSLTPSGSGELFF. The CDR3 coding sequence is TGTGCCAGCAGCTTAACGCCTAGCGGGAGTGGGGAGCTGTTTTTT.